This TCR beta chain was sequenced for a study of neoadjuvant anti-PD-1 for oral cavity cancer. For the study at large: Most patients had three to four biweekly doses of 3 mg/kg nivolumab before resection. General study findings and limits: Each response group had just a few patients in TCR analyses.

The patients had HPV-negative, locally advanced oral cavity squamous cell carcinoma. About this clone: Its antigen is undetermined.

Germline lookup yields CDR1 SGHVS and CDR2 FQNEAQ. The V and J ends lost 1 base and 12 bases respectively, with 4 bases between them. The CDR3 spans 11 residues. The repertoire was sequenced with immunoSEQ multiplex PCR; TCRdb's copy has only in-frame clones and lacks some. The sample contains 7,000 or so clones, 74% of which appear only once. Sequenced material: PBMCs, taken before nivolumab (anti-PD-1) treatment. This clonotype was sampled from a person aged 40 to 85 with oral cavity squamous cell carcinoma. J is TRBJ1-6 and V is TRBV7-8; D gene uncertain. Written as DNA, the CDR3 is TGTGCCAGCAGCTTAGGCGAACCCCTCCACTTT. This translates into CASSLGEPLHF.